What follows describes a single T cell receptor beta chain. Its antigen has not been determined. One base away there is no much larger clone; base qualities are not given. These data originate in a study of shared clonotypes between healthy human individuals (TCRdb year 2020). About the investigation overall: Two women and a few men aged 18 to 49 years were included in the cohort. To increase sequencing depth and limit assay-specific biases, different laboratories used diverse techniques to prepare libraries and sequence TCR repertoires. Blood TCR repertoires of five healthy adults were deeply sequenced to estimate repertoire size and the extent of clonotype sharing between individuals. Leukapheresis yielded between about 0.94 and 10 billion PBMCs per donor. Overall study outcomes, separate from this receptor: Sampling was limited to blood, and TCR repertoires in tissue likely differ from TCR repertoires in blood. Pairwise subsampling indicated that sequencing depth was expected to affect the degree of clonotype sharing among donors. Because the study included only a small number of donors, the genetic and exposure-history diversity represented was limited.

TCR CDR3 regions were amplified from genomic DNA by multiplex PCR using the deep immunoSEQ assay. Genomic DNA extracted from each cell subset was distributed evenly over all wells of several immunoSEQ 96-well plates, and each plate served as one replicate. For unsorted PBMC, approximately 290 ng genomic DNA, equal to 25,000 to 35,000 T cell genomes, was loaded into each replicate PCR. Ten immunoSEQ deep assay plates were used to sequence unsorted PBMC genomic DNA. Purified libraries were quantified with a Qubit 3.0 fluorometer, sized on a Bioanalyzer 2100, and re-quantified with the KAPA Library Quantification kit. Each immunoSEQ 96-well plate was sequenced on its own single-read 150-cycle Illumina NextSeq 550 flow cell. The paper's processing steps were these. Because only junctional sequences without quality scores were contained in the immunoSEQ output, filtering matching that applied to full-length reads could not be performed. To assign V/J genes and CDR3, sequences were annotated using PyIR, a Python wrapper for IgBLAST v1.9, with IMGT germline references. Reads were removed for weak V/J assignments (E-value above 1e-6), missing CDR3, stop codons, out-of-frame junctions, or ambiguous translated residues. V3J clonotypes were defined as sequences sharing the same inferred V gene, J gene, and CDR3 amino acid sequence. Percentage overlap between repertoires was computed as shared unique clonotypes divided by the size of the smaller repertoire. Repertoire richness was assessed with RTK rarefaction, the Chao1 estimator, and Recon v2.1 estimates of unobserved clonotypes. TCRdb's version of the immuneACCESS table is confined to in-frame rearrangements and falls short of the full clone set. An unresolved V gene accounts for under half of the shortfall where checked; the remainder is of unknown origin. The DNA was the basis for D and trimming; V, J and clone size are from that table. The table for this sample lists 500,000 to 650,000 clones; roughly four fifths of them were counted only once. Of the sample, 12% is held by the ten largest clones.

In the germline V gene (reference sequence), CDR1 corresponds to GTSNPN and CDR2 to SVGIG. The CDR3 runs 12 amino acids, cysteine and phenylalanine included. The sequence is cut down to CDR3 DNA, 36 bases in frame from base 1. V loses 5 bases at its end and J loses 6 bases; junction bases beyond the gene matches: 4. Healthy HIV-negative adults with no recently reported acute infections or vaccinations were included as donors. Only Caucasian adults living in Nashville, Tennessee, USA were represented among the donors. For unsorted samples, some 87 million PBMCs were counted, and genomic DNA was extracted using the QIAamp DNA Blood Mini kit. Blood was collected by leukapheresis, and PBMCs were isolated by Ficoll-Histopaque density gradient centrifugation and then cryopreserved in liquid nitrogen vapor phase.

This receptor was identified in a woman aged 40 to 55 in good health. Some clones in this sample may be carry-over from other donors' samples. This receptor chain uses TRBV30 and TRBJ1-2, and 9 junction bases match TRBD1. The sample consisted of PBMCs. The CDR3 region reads CAWGQGSHGYTF. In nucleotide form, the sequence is TGTGCCTGGGGACAGGGGAGCCATGGCTACACCTTC.